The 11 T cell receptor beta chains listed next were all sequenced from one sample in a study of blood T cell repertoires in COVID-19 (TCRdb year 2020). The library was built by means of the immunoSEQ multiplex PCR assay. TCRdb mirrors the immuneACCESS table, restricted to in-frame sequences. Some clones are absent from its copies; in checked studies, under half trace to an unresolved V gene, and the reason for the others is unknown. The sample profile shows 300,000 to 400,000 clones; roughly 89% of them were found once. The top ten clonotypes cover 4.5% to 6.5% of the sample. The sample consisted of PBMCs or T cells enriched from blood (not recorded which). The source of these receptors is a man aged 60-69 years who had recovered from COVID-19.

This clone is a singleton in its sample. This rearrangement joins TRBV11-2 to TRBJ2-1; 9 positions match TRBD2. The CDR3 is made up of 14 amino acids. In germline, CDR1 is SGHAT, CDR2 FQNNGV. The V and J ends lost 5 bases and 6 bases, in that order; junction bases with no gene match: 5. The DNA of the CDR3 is TGTGCCAGCAGCCAGGGACTAGCCCTCAATGAGCAGTTCTTC. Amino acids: CASSQGLALNEQFF.

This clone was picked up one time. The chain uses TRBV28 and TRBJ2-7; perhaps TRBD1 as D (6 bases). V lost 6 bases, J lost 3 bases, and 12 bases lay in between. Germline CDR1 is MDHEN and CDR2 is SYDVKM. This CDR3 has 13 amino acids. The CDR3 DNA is TGTGCCAGCAGGGGAACAGGGAACTACGAGCAGTACTTC. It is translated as CASRGTGNYEQYF. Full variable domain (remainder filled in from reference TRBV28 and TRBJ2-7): DVKVTQSSRYLVKRTGEKVFLECVQDMDHENMFWYRQDPGLGLRLIYFSYDVKMKEKGDIPEGYSVSREKKERFSLILESASTNQTSMYLCASRGTGNYEQYFGPGTRLTVT.

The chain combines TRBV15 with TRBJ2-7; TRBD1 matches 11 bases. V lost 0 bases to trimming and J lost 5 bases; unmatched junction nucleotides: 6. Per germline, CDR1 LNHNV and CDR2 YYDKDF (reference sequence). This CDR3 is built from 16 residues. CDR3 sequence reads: CATSRELRDRGDEQYF. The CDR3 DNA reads TGTGCCACCAGCAGAGAACTCCGGGACAGGGGGGACGAGCAGTACTTC.

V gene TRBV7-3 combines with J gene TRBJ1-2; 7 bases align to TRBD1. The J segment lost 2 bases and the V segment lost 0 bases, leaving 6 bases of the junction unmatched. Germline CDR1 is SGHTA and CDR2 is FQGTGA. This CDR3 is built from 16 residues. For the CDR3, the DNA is TGTGCCAGCAGCTTAACCGGTCCAGGGGGAAACTATGGCTACACCTTC. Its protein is CASSLTGPGGNYGYTF. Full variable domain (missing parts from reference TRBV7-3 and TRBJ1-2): GAGVSQTPSNKVTEKGKYVELRCDPISGHTALYWYRQSLGQGPEFLIYFQGTGAADDSGLPNDRFFAVRPEGSVSTLKIQRTERGDSAVYLCASSLTGPGGNYGYTFGSGTRLTVV.

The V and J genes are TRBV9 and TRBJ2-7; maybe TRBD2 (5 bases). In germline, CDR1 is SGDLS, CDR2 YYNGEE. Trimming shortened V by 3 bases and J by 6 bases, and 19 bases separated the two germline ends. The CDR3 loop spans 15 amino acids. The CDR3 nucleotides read TGTGCCAGCAGCGCACGGGGAAGCCAGCCCTCCGAGCAGTACTTC. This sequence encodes CASSARGSQPSEQYF.

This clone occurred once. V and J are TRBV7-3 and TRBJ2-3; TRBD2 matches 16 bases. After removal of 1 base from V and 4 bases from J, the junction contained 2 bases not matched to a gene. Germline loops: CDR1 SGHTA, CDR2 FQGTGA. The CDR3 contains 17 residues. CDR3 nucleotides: TGTGCCAGCAGCTTAATGGGACTAGCGGGAGGGGCAGATACGCAGTATTTT. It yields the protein CASSLMGLAGGADTQYF.

Here the CDR3 reads CASSSSGTGGGNTEAFF. In DNA, the CDR3 is TGTGCCAGCTCATCGTCCGGGACAGGGGGCGGGAACACTGAAGCTTTCTTT. The V gene is TRBV18, the J gene TRBJ1-1, with 12 bases that match TRBD1. The V gene end was trimmed by 5 bases and the J gene end by 1 base; junction bases not matched to a gene: 8. There are 17 residues in the CDR3. Germline lookup yields CDR1 KGHSH and CDR2 LQKENI. The whole variable domain, remainder taken from reference TRBV18 and TRBJ1-1, is NAGVMQNPRHLVRRRGQEARLRCSPMKGHSHVYWYRQLPEEGLKFMVYLQKENIIDESGMPKERFSAEFPKEGPSILRIQQVVRGDSAAYFCASSSSGTGGGNTEAFFGQGTRLTVV.

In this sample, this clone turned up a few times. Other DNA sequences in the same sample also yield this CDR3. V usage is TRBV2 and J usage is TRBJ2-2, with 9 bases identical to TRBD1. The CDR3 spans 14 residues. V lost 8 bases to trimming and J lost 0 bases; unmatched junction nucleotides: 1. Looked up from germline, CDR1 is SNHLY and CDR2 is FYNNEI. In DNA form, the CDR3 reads TGTGCCAGCCGGACAGGGGCGAACACCGGGGAGCTGTTTTTT. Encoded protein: CASRTGANTGELFF. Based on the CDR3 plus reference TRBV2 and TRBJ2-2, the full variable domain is EPEVTQTPSHQVTQMGQEVILRCVPISNHLYFYWYRQILGQKVEFLVSFYNNEISEKSEIFDDQFSVERPDGSNFTLKIRSTKLEDSAMYFCASRTGANTGELFFGEGSRLTVL.

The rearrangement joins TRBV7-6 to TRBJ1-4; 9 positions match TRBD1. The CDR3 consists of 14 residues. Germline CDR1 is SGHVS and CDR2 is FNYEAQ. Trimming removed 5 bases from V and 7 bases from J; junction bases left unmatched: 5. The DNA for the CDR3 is TGTGCCAGCAGCCAACAGGGGGCGAGTGAAAAACTGTTTTTT. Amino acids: CASSQQGASEKLFF.

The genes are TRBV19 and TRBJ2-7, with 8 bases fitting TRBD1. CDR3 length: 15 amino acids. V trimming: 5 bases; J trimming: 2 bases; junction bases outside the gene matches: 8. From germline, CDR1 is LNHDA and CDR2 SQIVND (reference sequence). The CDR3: CASSLTSGQAYEQYF. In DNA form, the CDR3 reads TGTGCCAGTAGTTTAACGTCGGGACAGGCCTACGAGCAGTACTTC.

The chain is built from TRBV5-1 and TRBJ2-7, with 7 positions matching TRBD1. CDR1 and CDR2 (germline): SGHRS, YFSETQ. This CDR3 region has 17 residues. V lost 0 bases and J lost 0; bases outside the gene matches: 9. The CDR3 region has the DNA TGCGCCAGCAGCTTGGCGATGGACAGGTCCAGCTCCTACGAGCAGTACTTC. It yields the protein CASSLAMDRSSSYEQYF. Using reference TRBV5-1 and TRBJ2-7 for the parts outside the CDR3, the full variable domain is KAGVTQTPRYLIKTRGQQVTLSCSPISGHRSVSWYQQTPGQGLQFLFEYFSETQRNKGNFPGRFSGRQFSNSRSEMNVSTLELGDSALYLCASSLAMDRSSSYEQYFGPGTRLTVT.